This paragraph reports one T cell receptor (beta chain). Its matching antigen is unknown. The sample belongs to a study of monozygotic twins with inflammatory bowel disease. Every single donor had a roughly 2.3 ml blood sample drawn. The CDR3 contains 15 residues. Germline V gives CDR1 SGHRS, CDR2 YFSETQ. General study points: IBD patients shared fewer clonotypes with other individuals than healthy twins, especially patients with disease activity signs. Treatment differences in immunosuppression may have added variability to the repertoires of patients.

Two nested PCRs, about 16 and 10 cycles, amplified TCRalpha and TCRbeta cDNA. TCRdb re-analyzed the 5' RACE reads; it lists each CDR3 protein once, without DNA. The repertoire table contains around 200,000 distinct CDR3 sequences. V usage is TRBV5-1 and J usage is TRBJ2-2. The sequenced sample consisted of blood. The receptor was isolated from a human donor with ulcerative colitis or Crohn's disease, or a healthy co-twin of an affected twin (not recorded which). CDR3 sequence: CASSLAVGTTGELFF.